One TCR beta chain is described in this entry. Its recognized antigen is unknown. Its ends do not fully match the called genes, so a read error is possible. The germline V gene sets CDR1 to SGHRS and CDR2 to YFSETQ. The cysteine opens and the phenylalanine closes a CDR3 of 16 amino acids. Just CDR3 DNA is preserved here, 48 bases in frame from base 1. Libraries were constructed by the immunoSEQ multiplex PCR assay. In the paper's pipeline: A statistical classification framework was developed to diagnose cytomegalovirus status using the catalog of TCR beta chain sequences. As stored in TCRdb, this immuneACCESS dataset retains in-frame rearrangements with V and J assigned. A fraction of the clones does not appear; measured against another copy, unresolved V genes explain less than half of the discrepancy, and the remainder lacks a known reason. V and J calls plus clone size are reproduced from that table; the DNA served to infer D and trimming. The sample profile shows tens of thousands of clones; around 95% of them were found once. The ten top clones hold about 6.5% of the sample.

This sample stems from a study of cytomegalovirus exposure and HLA in healthy donors (dated by TCRdb to between 2016 and 2019). In terms of the full investigation: According to a later analysis, one platform produced both the roughly 110 validation repertoires and the 666 repertoires of the first cohort. The aim of the study was to test whether cataloging public T cell receptors could identify signatures of past pathogen exposure. Along with the approximately 650-subject first cohort, a separate validation cohort of about 110 different subjects was used. To predict cytomegalovirus infection status, the study brought together high-throughput TCR immunosequencing, statistical association of individual TCRs with disease status, and machine learning. What the authors observed across the whole study: In vitro tests confirmed that three of the cytomegalovirus-associated TCR beta chains recognize cytomegalovirus antigens. The validation cohort had no HLA typing available for a later analysis, so co-occurrence within that cohort was assessed over all 120 or so repertoires. In a later analysis, TCRs clustered in the first cohort were found to also tend to co-occur in the approximately 120 validation repertoires, with approximately 95% of cluster scores above 0. A total of about 150 TCR beta chains were listed by the study as associated with cytomegalovirus. Most TCR sequences were observed very rarely across donors, whereas some public TCRs were present in many individuals. The classifier was reported to diagnose cytomegalovirus status with high specificity and sensitivity in both the original and validation cohorts. It was suggested by the authors that the approach could potentially be generalized to other disease states and immunological phenotypes.

The donors belonged to the validation cohort of roughly 120 subjects, which was separate from the roughly 670-subject first cohort. Sequenced: PBMCs. The clonotype comes from a woman aged 18-35 years in good health and CMV-seropositive. Rearrangement joined TRBV5-1 to TRBJ1-1; 8 nucleotides in the junction match TRBD1. The CDR3 reads as follows: CASSPVGQVIDTEAFF. The nucleotide sequence reads TGTGCCAGCAGCCCGGTGGGACAGGTAATCGACACTGAAGCTTTCTTT.